This T cell receptor beta chain emerged from a study of cytomegalovirus exposure and HLA in healthy donors. Whole-study findings and limits: In vitro assays verified that three CMV-associated chains recognized CMV antigens specifically.

A word on this clone: Antigen: not known.

The PCR had 60 Vbeta and 13 Jbeta primers. The method was immunoSEQ multiplex PCR; TCRdb's version includes in-frame clones alone and lacks a portion of them. Found here are about 140,000 clones, over 60% of them singletons; the top ten hold over 2.5%. The length of the CDR3 is 18 residues. V shed 8 bases and J 4 bases; nucleotides not matched to a gene: 21. The V gene's germline CDR1 is WNHNN and CDR2 SYGVQD (reference sequence). Sequences were obtained from PBMCs. This sequence originates from a man aged 35-49 years in good health and CMV-seronegative. This chain joins TRBV10-1 and TRBJ2-3, with 7 nucleotides matching TRBD1. The CDR3 DNA reads TGCGCCAGCGCTTCCGGGTTGAAAAGACAGGGTTTCTCAGATACGCAGTATTTT. This encodes CASASGLKRQGFSDTQYF.